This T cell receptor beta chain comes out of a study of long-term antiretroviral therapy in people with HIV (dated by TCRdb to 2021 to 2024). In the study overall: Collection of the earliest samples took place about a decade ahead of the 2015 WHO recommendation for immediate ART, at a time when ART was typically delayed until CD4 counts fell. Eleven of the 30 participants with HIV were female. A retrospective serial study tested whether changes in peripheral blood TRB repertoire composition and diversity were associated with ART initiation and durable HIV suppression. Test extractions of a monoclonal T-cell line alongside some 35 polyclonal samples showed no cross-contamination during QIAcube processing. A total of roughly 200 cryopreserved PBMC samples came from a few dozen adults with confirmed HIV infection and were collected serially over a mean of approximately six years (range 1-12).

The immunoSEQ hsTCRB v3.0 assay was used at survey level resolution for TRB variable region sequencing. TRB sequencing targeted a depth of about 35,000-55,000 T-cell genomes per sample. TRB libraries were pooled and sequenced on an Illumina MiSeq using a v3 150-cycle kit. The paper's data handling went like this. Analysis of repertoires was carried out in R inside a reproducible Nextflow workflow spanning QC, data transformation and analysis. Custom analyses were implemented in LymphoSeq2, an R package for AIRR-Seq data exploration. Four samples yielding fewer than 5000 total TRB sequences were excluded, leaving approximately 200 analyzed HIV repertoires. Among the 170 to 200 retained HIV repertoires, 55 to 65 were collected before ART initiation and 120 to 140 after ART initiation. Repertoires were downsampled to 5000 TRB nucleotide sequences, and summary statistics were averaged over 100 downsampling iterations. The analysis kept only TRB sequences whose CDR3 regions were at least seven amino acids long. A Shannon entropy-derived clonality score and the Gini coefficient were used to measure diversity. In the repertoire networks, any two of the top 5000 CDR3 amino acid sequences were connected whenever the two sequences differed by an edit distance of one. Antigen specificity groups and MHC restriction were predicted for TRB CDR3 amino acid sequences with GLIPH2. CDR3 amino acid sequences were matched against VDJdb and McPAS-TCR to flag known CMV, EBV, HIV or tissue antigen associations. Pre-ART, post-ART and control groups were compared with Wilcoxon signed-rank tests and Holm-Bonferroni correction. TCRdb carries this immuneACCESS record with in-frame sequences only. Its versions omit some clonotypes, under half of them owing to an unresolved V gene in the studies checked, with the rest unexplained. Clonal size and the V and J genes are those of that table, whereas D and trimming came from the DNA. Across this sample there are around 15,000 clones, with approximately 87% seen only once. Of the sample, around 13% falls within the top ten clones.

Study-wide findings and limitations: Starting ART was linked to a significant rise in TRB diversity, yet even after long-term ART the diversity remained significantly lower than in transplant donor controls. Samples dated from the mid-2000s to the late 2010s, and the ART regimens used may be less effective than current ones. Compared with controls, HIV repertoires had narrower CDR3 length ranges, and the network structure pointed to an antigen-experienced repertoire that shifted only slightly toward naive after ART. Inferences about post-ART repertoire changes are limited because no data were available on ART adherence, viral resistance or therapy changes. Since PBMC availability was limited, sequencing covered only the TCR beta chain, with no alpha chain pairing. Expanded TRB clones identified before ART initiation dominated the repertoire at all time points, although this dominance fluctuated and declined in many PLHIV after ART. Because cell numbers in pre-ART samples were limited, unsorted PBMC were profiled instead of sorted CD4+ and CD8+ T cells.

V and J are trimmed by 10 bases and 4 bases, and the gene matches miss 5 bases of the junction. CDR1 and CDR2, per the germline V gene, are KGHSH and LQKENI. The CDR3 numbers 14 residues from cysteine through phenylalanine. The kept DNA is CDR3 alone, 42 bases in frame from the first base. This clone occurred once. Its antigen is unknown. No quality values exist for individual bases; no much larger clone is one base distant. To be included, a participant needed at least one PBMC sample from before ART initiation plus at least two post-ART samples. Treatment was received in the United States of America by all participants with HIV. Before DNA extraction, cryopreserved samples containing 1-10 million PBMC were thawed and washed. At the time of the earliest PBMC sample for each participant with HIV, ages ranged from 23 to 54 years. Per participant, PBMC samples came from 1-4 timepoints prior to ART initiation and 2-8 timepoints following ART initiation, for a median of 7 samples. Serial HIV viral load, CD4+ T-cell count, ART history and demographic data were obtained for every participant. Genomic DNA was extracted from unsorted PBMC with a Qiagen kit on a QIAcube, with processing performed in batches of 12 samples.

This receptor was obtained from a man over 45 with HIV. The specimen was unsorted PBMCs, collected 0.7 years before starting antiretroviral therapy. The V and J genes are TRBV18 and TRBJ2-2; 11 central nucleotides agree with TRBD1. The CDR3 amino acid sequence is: CATSGTGGTGELFF. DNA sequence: TGTGCCACCAGCGGGACAGGGGGCACCGGGGAGCTGTTTTTT. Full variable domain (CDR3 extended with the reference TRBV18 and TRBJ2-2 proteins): NAGVMQNPRHLVRRRGQEARLRCSPMKGHSHVYWYRQLPEEGLKFMVYLQKENIIDESGMPKERFSAEFPKEGPSILRIQQVVRGDSAAYFCATSGTGGTGELFFGEGSRLTVL.